This T cell receptor beta chain was profiled in a study of T cell responses to AZD1222 COVID-19 vaccine. Remarks on this clone: The antigen remains unidentified.

V was clipped by 4 bases and J by 7 bases, with 7 bases between them. The CDR3 has 11 amino acids. Germline values: CDR1 GTSNPN, CDR2 SVGIG (reference sequence). Clones were sequenced by immunoSEQ multiplex PCR, and TCRdb holds only the in-frame ones, with some missing. The sample shows about 140,000 clones, about 88% of them seen only once. Findings and limits, study-wide: Spike was spanned by vaccine-associated CD4 TCRs, with dominance at 160-218 and 743-854. A mostly white British donor set with more females was recruited, and clonal diversity was possibly underestimated.

This sample comprised peripheral blood, obtained 28 days after the second AZD1222 dose. The chain is built from TRBV30 and TRBJ2-2; D call uncertain. This TCR was recovered from an adult who received the AZD1222 COVID-19 vaccine. The CDR3: CAWTVGGELFF. As DNA, the CDR3 is TGTGCCTGGACAGTTGGCGGGGAGCTGTTTTTT.